This T cell receptor (beta chain) was sequenced for a study of breast tumors, draining lymph nodes, adjacent tissues. From the multiplex PCR reads, TCRdb called clonotypes with MiXCR, one entry per CDR3 protein. Seen here are about 14,000 distinct CDR3 sequences, about 60% observed once, and the top ten hold around 30%. Deletions cut 3 bases from V and 3 bases from J, with 6 bases between. This CDR3 is built from 12 residues. This clonotype has at least ten counts. Antigen unknown. Since a much larger clone is just one base distant, this may be a read error. General study points: That most tumor T cells come from lymph nodes remained unproven. Tumors had less TCR diversity than lymph nodes, more than nontumor tissue.

This sequence joins TRBV12-3 or TRBV12-4 and TRBJ2-7, with D perhaps matching TRBD2 (5 bases). The TCR sequence derives from a female donor with breast cancer. Some clones in this sample may be carry-over from other donors' samples. The sequenced sample consisted of tumor-adjacent breast tissue. The DNA for the CDR3 is TGTGCCAGCAGTTTCGCGGGCTACGAGCAGTACTTC. Translated: CASSFAGYEQYF.